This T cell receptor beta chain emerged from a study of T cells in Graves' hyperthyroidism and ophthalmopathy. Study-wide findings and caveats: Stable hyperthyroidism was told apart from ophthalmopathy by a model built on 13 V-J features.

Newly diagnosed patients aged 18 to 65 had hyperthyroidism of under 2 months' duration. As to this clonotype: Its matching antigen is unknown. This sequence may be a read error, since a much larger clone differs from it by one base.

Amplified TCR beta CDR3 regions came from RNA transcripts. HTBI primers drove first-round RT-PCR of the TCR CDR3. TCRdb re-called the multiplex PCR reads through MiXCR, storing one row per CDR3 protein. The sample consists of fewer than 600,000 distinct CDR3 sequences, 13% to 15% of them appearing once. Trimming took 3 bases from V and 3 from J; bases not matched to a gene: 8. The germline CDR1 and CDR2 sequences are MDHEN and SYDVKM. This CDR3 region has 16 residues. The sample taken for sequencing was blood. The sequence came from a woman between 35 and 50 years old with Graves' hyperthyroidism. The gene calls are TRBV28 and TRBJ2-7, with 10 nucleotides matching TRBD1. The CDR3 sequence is CASSLAFGTGDYEQYF. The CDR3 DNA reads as TGTGCCAGCAGTTTGGCTTTTGGGACAGGGGACTACGAGCAGTACTTC.